This T cell receptor (beta chain) was identified during a study of CD8 T cells in ankylosing spondylitis. Broader study findings: Earlier literature documents some of the motif variants in reactive arthritis synovial fluid and blood. A TCR beta motif made of eight highly homologous variants seemed typical of ankylosing spondylitis blood.

TCRdb used MiXCR to reprocess the 5' RACE reads, holding one entry per CDR3 protein. The sample lists fewer than 500,000 distinct CDR3 sequences, more than 20% occurring once. This clonotype showed up just a few times. As yet, its antigen is unknown. Germline loops: CDR1 SGHDT, CDR2 YYEEEE. Trimming cost V 1 base and J 3 bases; bases outside gene matches: 7. The CDR3 sequence is 16 residues long. Input material: blood, either unsorted or a sorted T cell fraction (not recorded which). V usage is TRBV5-6 and J usage is TRBJ2-7, with 10 bases matching TRBD2. This TCR was recovered from a male donor with ankylosing spondylitis. CDR3 DNA: TGTGCCAGCAGCTTGCGATCTAGCGGGAGTATCTACGAGCAGTACTTC. This gives the protein CASSLRSSGSIYEQYF.